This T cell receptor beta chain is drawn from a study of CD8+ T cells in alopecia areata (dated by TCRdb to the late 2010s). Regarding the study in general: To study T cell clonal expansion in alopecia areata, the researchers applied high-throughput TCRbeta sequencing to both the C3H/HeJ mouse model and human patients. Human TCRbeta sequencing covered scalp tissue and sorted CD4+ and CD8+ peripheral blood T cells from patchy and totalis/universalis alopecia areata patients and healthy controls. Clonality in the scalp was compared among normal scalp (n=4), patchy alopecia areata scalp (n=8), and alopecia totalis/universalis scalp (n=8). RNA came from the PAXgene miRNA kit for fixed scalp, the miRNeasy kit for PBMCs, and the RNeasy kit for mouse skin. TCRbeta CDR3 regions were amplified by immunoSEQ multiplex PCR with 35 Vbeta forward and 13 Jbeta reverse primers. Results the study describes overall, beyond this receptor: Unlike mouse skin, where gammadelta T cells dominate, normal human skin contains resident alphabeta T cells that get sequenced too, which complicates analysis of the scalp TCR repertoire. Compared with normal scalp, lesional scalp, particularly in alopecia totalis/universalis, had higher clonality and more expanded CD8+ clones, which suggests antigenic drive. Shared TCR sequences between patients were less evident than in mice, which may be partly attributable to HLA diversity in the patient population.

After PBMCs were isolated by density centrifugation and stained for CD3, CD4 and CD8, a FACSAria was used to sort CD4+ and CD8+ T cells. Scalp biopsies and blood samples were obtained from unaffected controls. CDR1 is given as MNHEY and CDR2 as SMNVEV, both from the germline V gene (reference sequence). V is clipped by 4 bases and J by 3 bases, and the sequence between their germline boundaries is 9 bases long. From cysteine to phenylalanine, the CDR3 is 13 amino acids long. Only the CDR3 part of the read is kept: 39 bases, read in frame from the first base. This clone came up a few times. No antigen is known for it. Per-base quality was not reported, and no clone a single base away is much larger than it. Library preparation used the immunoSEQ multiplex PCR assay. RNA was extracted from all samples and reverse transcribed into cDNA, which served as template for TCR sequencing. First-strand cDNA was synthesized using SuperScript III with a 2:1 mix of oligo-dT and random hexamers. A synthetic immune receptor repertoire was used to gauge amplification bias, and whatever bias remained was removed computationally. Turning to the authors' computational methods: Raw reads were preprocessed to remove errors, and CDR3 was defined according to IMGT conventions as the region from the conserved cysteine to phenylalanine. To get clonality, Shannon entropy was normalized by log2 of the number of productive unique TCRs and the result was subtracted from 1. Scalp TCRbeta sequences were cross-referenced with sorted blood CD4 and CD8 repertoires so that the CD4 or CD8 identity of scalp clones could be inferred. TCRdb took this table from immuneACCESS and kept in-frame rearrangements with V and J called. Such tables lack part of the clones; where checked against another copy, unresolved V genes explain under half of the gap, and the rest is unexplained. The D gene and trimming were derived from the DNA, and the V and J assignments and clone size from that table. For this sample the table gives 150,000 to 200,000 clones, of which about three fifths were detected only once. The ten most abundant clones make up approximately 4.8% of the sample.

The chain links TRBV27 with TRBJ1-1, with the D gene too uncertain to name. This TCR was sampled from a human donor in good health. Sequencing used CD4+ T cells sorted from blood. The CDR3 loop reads CASSWFRDTEAFF. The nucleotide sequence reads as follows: TGTGCCAGCAGTTGGTTCAGAGACACTGAAGCTTTCTTT.